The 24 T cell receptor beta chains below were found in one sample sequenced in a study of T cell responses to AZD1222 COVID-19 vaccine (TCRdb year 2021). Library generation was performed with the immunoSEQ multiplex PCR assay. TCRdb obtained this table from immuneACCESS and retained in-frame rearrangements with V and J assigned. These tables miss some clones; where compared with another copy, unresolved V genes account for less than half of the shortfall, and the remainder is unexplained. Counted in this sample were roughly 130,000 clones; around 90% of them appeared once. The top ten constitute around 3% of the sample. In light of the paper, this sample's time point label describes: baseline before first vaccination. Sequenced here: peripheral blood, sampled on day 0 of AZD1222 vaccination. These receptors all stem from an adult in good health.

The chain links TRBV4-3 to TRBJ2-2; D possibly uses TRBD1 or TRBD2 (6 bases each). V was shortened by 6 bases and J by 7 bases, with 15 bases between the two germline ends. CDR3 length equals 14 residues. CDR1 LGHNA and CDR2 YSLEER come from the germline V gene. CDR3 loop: CASREGGLHGELFF. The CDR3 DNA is TGCGCCAGCAGAGAGGGGGGCTTGCACGGGGAGCTGTTTTTT.

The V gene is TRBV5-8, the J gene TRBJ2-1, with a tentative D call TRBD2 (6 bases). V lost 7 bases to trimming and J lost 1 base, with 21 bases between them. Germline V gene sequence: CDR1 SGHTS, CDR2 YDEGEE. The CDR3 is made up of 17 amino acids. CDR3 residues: CASPISPGGNSYNEQFF. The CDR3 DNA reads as TGTGCCAGCCCCATTTCACCCGGGGGTAATTCCTACAATGAGCAGTTCTTC.

DNA for the CDR3: TGTGCCAGCAGCTCCCTAGCCAAAAACATTCAGTACTTC. Residues: CASSSLAKNIQYF. The V and J genes are TRBV28 and TRBJ2-4; D is undetermined. The CDR3 consists of 13 residues. V gave up 6 bases and J gave up 0 bases, with 6 bases separating them. Per germline, CDR1 MDHEN and CDR2 SYDVKM.

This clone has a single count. Written as DNA, the CDR3 is TGTGCCAGTAGTATTCCCGGGACAGGGACTGGAAACACCATATATTTT. Translated: CASSIPGTGTGNTIYF. The rearrangement uses TRBV19 and TRBJ1-3; 9 positions agree with TRBD1. V trimming: 3 bases; J trimming: 2 bases; junction bases outside the gene matches: 5. This CDR3 has 16 residues. Germline V CDR1 and CDR2: LNHDA, SQIVND (reference sequence).

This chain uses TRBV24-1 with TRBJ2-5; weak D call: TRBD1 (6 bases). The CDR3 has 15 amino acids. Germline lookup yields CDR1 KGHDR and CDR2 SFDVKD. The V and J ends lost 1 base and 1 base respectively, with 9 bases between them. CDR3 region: CATSDFTGPQETQYF. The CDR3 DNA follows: TGTGCCACCAGTGATTTTACAGGGCCCCAAGAGACCCAGTACTTC.

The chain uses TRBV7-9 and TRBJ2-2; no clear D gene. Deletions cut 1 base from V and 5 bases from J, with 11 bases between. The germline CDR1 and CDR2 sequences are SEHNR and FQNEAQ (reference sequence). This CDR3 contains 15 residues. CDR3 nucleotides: TGTGCCAGCAGCTTAGTGGATAGCAGGACCGGGGAGCTGTTTTTT. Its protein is CASSLVDSRTGELFF. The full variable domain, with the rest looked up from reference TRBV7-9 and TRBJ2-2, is DTGVSQNPRHKITKRGQNVTFRCDPISEHNRLYWYRQTLGQGPEFLTYFQNEAQLEKSRLLSDRFSAERPKGSFSTLEIQRTEQGDSAMYLCASSLVDSRTGELFFGEGSRLTVL.

The CDR3 region has the DNA TGTGCCAGTAGTCCGGCAGGTAACACTGAAGCTTTCTTT. Translation: CASSPAGNTEAFF. The V and J genes are TRBV19 and TRBJ1-1; D is unresolved. The CDR3 has 13 residues. V lost 5 bases and J lost 2, with 9 bases in between. Germline V gene data show CDR1 as LNHDA and CDR2 as SQIVND (reference sequence).

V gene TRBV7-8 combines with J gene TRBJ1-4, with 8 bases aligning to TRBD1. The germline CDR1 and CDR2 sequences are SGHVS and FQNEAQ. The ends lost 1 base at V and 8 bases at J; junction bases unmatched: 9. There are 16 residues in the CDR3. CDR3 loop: CASSLVSPGGAEKLFF. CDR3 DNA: TGTGCCAGCAGCTTAGTTTCCCCAGGGGGCGCAGAAAAACTGTTTTTT.

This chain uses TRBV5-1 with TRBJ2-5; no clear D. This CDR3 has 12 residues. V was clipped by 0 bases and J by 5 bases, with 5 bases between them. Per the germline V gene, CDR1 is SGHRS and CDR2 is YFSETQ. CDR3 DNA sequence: TGCGCCAGCAGCTTGGCCCGGGAGACCCAGTACTTC. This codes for CASSLARETQYF.

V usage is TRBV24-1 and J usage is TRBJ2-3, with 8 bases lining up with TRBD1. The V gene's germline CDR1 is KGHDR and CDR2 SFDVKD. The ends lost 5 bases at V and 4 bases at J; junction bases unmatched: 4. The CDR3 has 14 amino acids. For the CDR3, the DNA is TGTGCCACCAGTGGAACAGGGGGAGCAGATACGCAGTATTTT. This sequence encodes CATSGTGGADTQYF.

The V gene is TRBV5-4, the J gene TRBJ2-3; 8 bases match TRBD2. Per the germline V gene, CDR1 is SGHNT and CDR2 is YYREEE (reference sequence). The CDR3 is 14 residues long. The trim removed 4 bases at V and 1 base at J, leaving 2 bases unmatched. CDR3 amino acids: CASSQLAGTDTQYF. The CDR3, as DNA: TGTGCCAGCAGCCAACTAGCGGGCACAGATACGCAGTATTTT.

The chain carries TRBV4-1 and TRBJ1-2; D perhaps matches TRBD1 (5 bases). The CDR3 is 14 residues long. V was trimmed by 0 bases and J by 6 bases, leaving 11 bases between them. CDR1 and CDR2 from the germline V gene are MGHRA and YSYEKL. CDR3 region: CASSQDPRVDGYTF. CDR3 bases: TGCGCCAGCAGCCAAGATCCCAGGGTAGATGGCTACACCTTC.

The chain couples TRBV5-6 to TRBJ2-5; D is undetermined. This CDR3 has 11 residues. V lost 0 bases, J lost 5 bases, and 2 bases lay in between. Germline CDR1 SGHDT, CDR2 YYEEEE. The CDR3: CASSLVETQYF. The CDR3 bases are TGTGCCAGCAGCTTGGTGGAGACCCAGTACTTC.

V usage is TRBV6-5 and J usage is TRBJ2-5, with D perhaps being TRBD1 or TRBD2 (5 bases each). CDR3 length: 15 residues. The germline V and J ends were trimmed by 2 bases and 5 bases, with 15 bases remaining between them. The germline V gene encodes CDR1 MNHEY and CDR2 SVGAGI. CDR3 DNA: TGTGCCAGCAGTTACACGGGACCCGCGAGGGAGACCCAGTACTTC. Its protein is CASSYTGPARETQYF.

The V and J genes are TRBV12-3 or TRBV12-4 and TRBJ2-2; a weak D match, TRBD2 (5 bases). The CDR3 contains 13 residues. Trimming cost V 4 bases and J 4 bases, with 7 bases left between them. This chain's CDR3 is CASSWTVTGELFF. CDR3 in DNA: TGTGCCAGCAGTTGGACTGTCACCGGGGAGCTGTTTTTT.

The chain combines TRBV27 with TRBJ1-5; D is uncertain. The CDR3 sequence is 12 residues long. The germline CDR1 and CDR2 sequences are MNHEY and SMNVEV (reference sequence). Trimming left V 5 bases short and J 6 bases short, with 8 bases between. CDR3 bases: TGTGCCAGCAGTCTTAAGGGTCAGCCCCAGCATTTT. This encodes CASSLKGQPQHF.

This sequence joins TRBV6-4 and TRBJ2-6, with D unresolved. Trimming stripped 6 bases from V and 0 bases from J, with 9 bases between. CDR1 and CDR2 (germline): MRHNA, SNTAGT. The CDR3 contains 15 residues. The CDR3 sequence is CASSLHYSGANVLTF. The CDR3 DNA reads TGTGCCAGCAGCTTACACTACTCTGGGGCCAACGTCCTGACTTTC.

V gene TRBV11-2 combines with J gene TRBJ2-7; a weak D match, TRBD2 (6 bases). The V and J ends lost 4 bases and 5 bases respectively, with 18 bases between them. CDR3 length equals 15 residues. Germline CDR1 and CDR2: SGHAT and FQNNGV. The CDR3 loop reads CASSSLRGGAHEQYF. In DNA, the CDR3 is TGTGCCAGCAGCTCACTCCGAGGAGGGGCCCACGAGCAGTACTTC.

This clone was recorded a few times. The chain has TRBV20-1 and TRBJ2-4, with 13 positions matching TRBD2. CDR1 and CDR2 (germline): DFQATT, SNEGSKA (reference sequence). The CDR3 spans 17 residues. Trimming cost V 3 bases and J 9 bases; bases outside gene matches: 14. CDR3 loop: CSASDILGLAGRGIQYF. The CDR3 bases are TGCAGTGCTAGTGATATTTTGGGACTAGCGGGACGGGGCATTCAGTACTTC.

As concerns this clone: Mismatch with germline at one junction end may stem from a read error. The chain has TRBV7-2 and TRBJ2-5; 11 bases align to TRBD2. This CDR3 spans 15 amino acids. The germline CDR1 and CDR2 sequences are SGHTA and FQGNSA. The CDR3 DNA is TGTGCCAGCAGCTCACTAGCGGGGGCCCAAGGGACCCAGTACTTC. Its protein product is CASSSLAGAQGTQYF.

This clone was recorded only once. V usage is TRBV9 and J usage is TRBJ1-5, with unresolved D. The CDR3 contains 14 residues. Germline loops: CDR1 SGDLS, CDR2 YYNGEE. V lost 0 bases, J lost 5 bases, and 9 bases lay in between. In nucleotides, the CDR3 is TGTGCCAGCAGCGTAGCGCCAGGAGATCAGCCCCAGCATTTT. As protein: CASSVAPGDQPQHF. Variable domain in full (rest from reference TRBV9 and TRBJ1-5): DSGVTQTPKHLITATGQRVTLRCSPRSGDLSVYWYQQSLDQGLQFLIQYYNGEERAKGNILERFSAQQFPDLHSELNLSSLELGDSALYFCASSVAPGDQPQHFGDGTRLSIL.

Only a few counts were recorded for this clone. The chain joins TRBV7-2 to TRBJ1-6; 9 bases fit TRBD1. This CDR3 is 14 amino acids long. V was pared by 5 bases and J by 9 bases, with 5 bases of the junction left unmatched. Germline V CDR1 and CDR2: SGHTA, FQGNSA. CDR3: CASSQGQGGSPLHF. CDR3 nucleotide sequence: TGTGCCAGCAGCCAGGGACAGGGCGGTTCACCCCTCCACTTT.

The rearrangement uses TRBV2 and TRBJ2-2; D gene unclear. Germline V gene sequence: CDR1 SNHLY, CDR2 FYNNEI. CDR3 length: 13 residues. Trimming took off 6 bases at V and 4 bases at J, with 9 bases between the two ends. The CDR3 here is CASRRAGTGELFF. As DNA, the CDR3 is TGTGCCAGCAGACGGGCCGGCACCGGGGAGCTGTTTTTT.

Written as DNA, the CDR3 is TGCGCCAGCAGCCAAGATCAGAGGCATCCCCAGCATTTT. Protein product: CASSQDQRHPQHF. The chain couples TRBV4-3 to TRBJ1-5; no reliable D call. V was trimmed by 0 bases and J by 10 bases, leaving 10 bases between them. CDR3 length: 13 residues. The germline V gene encodes CDR1 LGHNA and CDR2 YSLEER.